One sample yielded the 16 T cell receptor beta chains listed below, sequenced in a study of technical replicates of blood from several donors. The protocol was immunoSEQ multiplex PCR, while the TCRdb copy is restricted to in-frame clones and leaves out a portion. The repertoire consists of some 80,000 clones, with roughly 93% occurring once and the leading ten covering 0.41%. The specimen was T cells isolated from PBMCs. All receptors derive from a human donor in good health.

The genes are TRBV27 and TRBJ2-3; 12 nucleotides line up with TRBD2. Germline V gene sequence: CDR1 MNHEY, CDR2 SMNVEV (reference sequence). After removal of 3 bases from V and 7 bases from J, the junction contained 8 bases not matched to a gene. CDR3 length equals 16 residues. As DNA, the CDR3 is TGTGCCAGCAGTTTCGGACTAGCGGGAATAAGATATACGCAGTATTTT. Its protein is CASSFGLAGIRYTQYF.

This chain links TRBV18 with TRBJ1-1; weak D call: TRBD1 (5 bases). There are 14 residues in the CDR3. V was shortened by 4 bases and J by 3 bases, with 12 bases between the two germline ends. The V gene's germline CDR1 is KGHSH and CDR2 LQKENI. CDR3 in DNA: TGTGCCAGCTCACTGGGGGGTTTAGACACTGAAGCTTTCTTT. Translated: CASSLGGLDTEAFF.

This clone was counted once. The rearrangement links TRBV9 to TRBJ2-7; 7 bases map to TRBD1. Germline loops: CDR1 SGDLS, CDR2 YYNGEE. V shed 1 base and J 4 bases; nucleotides not matched to a gene: 8. The CDR3 runs 15 residues. CDR3 bases: TGTGCCAGCAGCGTAAGTGGGACAGTCGGATACGAGCAGTACTTC. This sequence encodes CASSVSGTVGYEQYF.

The rearrangement links TRBV30 to TRBJ1-1; 7 nucleotides match TRBD1. The V and J ends lost 1 base and 1 base, in that order; junction bases with no gene match: 3. CDR1 GTSNPN and CDR2 SVGIG come from the germline V gene (reference sequence). The CDR3 totals 14 residues. CDR3 nucleotide sequence: TGTGCCTGGAGTGCAGGGACAGCGAACACTGAAGCTTTCTTT. Amino acid sequence: CAWSAGTANTEAFF.

The chain carries TRBV29-1 and TRBJ2-7, with 7 bases aligning to TRBD2. The CDR3 has 13 residues. The germline CDR1 and CDR2 sequences are SQVTM and ANQGSEA. Trimming at V came to 4 bases and at J to 0 bases, leaving 3 bases not matched to a gene. The CDR3 bases are TGCAGCGTTGCTGGCGGGAGCTCCTACGAGCAGTACTTC. Its translation: CSVAGGSSYEQYF.

The chain links TRBV28 to TRBJ1-5; the match to TRBD1 covers 8 bases. The CDR3 has 15 residues. V was pared by 7 bases and J by 1 base, with 6 bases of the junction left unmatched. CDR1 and CDR2 from the germline V gene are MDHEN and SYDVKM. The CDR3 DNA reads as TGTGCCAGCACCCACAGGGGGAGGAGCAATCAGCCCCAGCATTTT. As protein: CASTHRGRSNQPQHF.

The gene calls are TRBV29-1 and TRBJ1-2; TRBD1 is a possible D gene (6 bases). The CDR3 loop spans 13 amino acids. Trimming cost V 7 bases and J 2 bases, with 14 bases left between them. CDR1 SQVTM and CDR2 ANQGSEA come from the germline V gene. CDR3 DNA: TGCAGCGCCTTGGCACAGGGAAACTATGGCTACACCTTC. This gives the protein CSALAQGNYGYTF. Using reference TRBV29-1 and TRBJ1-2 for the parts outside the CDR3, the full variable domain is SAVISQKPSRDICQRGTSLTIQCQVDSQVTMMFWYRQQPGQSLTLIATANQGSEATYESGFVIDKFPISRPNLTFSTLTVSNMSPEDSSIYLCSALAQGNYGYTFGSGTRLTVV.

This rearrangement joins TRBV11-2 to TRBJ2-7; perhaps TRBD2 as D (6 bases). From germline, CDR1 is SGHAT and CDR2 FQNNGV. Trimming stripped 1 base from V and 4 bases from J, with 11 bases between. This CDR3 region has 14 residues. CDR3 nucleotides: TGTGCCAGCAGCTTAGGAGCCGCGGGATACGAGCAGTACTTC. Translating it yields CASSLGAAGYEQYF. Combining the CDR3 with reference TRBV11-2 and TRBJ2-7 gives the whole variable domain EAGVAQSPRYKIIEKRQSVAFWCNPISGHATLYWYQQILGQGPKLLIQFQNNGVVDDSQLPKDRFSAERLKGVDSTLKIQPAKLEDSAVYLCASSLGAAGYEQYFGPGTRLTVT.

The chain links TRBV7-2 to TRBJ2-3; maybe TRBD2 (6 bases). CDR1 is SGHTA, CDR2 FQGNSA, per germline. The CDR3 contains 18 residues. V gave up 4 bases and J gave up 5 bases, with 25 bases separating them. This chain's CDR3 is CASSSPRVGFGRGDTQYF. In DNA form, the CDR3 reads TGTGCCAGCAGCTCACCCAGGGTCGGGTTCGGGAGAGGAGATACGCAGTATTTT.

The chain has TRBV6-1 and TRBJ1-4; D is perhaps TRBD1 (6 bases). The CDR3 runs to 14 residues. Germline V gene sequence: CDR1 MNHNS, CDR2 SASEGT. Between the trimmed V and J ends, which lost 4 bases and 3 bases, there was a span of 9 bases. CDR3 in DNA: TGTGCCAGCAGTGTGGACAGAGCTAATGAAAAACTGTTTTTT. It translates to CASSVDRANEKLFF.

The V and J genes are TRBV9 and TRBJ2-5; D perhaps matches TRBD2 (6 bases). The CDR3 covers 15 residues. The ends were cut back, 0 bases at V and 4 bases at J, with 13 bases in the middle. Germline V gives CDR1 SGDLS, CDR2 YYNGEE. CDR3 sequence reads: CASSVAGRIAETQYF. The CDR3, as DNA: TGTGCCAGCAGCGTAGCCGGGAGAATCGCAGAGACCCAGTACTTC.

J is TRBJ2-5 and V is TRBV6-5, with 7 bases fitting TRBD1. Germline CDR1 is MNHEY and CDR2 is SVGAGI. The V and J ends lost 0 bases and 5 bases, in that order; junction bases with no gene match: 3. The CDR3 consists of 14 residues. The CDR3 DNA reads as TGTGCCAGCAGTTACTCGAGACAGGGCGAGACCCAGTACTTC. Translated: CASSYSRQGETQYF.

The sample holds one count of this clone. The genes are TRBV29-1 and TRBJ2-7, with TRBD1 matching over 10 bases. The J segment lost 4 bases and the V segment lost 3 bases, leaving 6 bases of the junction unmatched. The CDR3 totals 14 residues. Germline V gene lookup returns CDR1 SQVTM and CDR2 ANQGSEA. The CDR3 region is CSVESGTGEYEQYF. Here the CDR3 DNA reads TGCAGCGTTGAGTCCGGGACAGGGGAATACGAGCAGTACTTC.

This clone has only one observation. In nucleotides, the CDR3 is TGTGCCAGCCGGCGGGGGACCCACTATGGCTACACCTTC. Translation: CASRRGTHYGYTF. The chain carries TRBV6-5 and TRBJ1-2; possibly TRBD1 for D (5 bases). Germline assignment: CDR1 MNHEY and CDR2 SVGAGI. V was trimmed by 8 bases and J by 3 bases, leaving 13 bases between them. The CDR3 covers 13 residues.

This rearrangement joins TRBV15 to TRBJ1-2, with 10 bases aligning to TRBD1. This CDR3 has 16 amino acids. The germline V gene encodes CDR1 LNHNV and CDR2 YYDKDF (reference sequence). V lost 2 bases and J lost 2; bases outside the gene matches: 5. In DNA form, the CDR3 reads TGTGCCACCAGCAGATACCGGGACAGGGGAAACTATGGCTACACCTTC. Translation: CATSRYRDRGNYGYTF.

The V and J genes are TRBV5-1 and TRBJ2-7, with 8 positions matching TRBD2. The V segment lost 0 bases and the J segment 3 bases; nucleotides outside the gene matches: 2. The CDR3 totals 14 residues. The V gene's germline CDR1 is SGHRS and CDR2 YFSETQ. The CDR3 region has the DNA TGCGCCAGCAGCTTGGCAGCGGGGGACTACGAGCAGTACTTC. Encoded protein: CASSLAAGDYEQYF.